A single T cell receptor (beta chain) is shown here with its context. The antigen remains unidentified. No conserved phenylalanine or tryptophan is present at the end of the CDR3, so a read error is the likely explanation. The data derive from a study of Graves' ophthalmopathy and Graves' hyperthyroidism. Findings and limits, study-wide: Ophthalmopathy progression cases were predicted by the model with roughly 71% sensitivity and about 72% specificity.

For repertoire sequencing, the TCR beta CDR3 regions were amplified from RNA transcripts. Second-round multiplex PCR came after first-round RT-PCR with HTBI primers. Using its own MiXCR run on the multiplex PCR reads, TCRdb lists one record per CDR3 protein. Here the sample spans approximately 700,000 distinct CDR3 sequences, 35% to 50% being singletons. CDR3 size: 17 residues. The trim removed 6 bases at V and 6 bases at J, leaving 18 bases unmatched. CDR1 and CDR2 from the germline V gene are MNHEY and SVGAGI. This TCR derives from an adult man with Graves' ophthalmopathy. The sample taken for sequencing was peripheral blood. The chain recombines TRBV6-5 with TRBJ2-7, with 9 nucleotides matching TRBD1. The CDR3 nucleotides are TGTGCCAGCAGCCAACGTGACGCGGGACAGGGTTTTCTCGAGCAGTACCTC. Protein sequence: CASSQRDAGQGFLEQYL.